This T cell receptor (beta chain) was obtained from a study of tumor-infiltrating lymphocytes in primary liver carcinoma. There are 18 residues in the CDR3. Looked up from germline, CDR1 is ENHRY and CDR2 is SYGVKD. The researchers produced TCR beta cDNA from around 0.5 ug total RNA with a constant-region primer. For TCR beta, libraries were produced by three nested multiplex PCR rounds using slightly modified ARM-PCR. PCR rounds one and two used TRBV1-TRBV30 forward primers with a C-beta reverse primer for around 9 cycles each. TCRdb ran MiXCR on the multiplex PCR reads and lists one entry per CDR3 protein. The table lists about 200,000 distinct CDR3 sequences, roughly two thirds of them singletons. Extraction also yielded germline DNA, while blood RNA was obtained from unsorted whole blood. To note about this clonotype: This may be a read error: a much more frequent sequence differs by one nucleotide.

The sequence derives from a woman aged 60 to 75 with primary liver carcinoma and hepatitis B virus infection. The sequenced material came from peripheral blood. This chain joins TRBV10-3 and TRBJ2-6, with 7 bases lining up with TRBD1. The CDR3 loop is CAISGTGTAQSGSNVLTF. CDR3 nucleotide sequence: TGTGCCATCAGTGGGACCGGGACAGCTCAATCTGGGTCCAACGTCCTGACTTTC.